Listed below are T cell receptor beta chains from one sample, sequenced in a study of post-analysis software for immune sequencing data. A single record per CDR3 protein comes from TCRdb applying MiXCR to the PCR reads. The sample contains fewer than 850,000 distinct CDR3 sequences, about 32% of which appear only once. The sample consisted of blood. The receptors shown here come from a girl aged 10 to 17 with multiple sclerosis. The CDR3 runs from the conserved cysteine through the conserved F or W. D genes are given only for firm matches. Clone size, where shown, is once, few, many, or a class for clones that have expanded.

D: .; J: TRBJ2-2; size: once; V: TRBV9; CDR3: CASSVVGGGGNTGELFF; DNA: TGTGCCAGCAGCGTAGTCGGAGGGGGAGGGAACACCGGGGAGCTGTTTTTT
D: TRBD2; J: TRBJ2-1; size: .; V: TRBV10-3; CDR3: CANAPREGHNEQFF; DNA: TGTGCCAACGCCCCCAGGGAGGGCCACAATGAGCAGTTCTTC
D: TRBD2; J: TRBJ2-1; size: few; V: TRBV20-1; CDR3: CSARGLAGDFSRYNEQFF; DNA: TGCAGTGCCCGGGGACTAGCGGGGGACTTCAGCCGTTACAATGAGCAGTTCTTC
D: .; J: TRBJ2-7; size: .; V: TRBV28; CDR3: CASSLGIYYEQDF; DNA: TGTGCCAGCAGTTTAGGGATCTACTACGAGCAGGACTTC
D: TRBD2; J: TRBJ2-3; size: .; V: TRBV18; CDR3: CASSPSGGFDTQYF; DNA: TGTGCCAGCTCTCCCAGCGGGGGGTTCGATACGCAGTATTTT
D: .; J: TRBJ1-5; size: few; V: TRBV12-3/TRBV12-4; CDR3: CASSAGGQPQHF; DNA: TGTGCCAGCAGTGCAGGTGGTCAGCCCCAGCATTTT
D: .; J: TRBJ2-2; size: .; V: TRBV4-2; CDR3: CASSQAQGSTGELFF; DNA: TGTGCCAGCAGCCAAGCCCAGGGTAGCACCGGGGAGCTGTTTTTT
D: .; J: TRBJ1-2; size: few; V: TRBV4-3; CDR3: CASSHRPRGANYGYTF; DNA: TGCGCCAGCAGCCACCGGCCACGAGGGGCTAACTATGGCTACACCTTC
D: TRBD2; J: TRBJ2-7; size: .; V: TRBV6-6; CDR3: CASSTGLAGASYEQYF; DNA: TGTGCCAGCAGTACCGGACTAGCGGGAGCCTCCTACGAGCAGTACTTC
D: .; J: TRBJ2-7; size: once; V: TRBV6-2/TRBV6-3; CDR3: CASSYGDGDFYEQYF; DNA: TGTGCCAGCAGTTACGGGGACGGAGACTTCTACGAGCAGTACTTC
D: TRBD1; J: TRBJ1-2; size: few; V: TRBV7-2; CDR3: CASSPQSQTGEVGYTF; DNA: TGTGCCAGCAGCCCCCAATCCCAAACAGGGGAGGTTGGCTACACCTTC
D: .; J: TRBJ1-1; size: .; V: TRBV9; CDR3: CASSVASGPSEAFF; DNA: TGTGCCAGCAGCGTAGCTTCAGGTCCGTCTGAAGCTTTCTTT
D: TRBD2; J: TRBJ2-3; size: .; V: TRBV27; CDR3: CASRPLRTGGRADTQYF; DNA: TGTGCCAGCAGACCCCTCCGCACGGGCGGGAGGGCAGATACGCAGTATTTT
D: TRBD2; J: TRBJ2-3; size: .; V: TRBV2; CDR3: CASSVSTTSGSTDTQYF; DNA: TGTGCCAGCAGTGTATCGACTACTAGCGGGTCCACAGATACGCAGTATTTT
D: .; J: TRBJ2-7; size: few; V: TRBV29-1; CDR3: CSVEGGSGSYEQYF; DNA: TGCAGCGTTGAAGGGGGAAGCGGATCCTACGAGCAGTACTTC
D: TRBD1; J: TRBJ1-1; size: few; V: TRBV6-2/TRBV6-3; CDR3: CASSYFRGAFF; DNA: TGTGCCAGCAGTTACTTCAGGGGGGCTTTCTTT
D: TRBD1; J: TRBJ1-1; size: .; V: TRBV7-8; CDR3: CASSLLDRASEAFF; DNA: TGTGCCAGCAGCTTACTCGACAGGGCGTCTGAAGCTTTCTTT
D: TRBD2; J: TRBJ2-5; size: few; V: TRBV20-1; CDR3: CSARTSGRRGETQYF; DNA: TGCAGTGCTAGAACTAGCGGGAGGCGCGGGGAGACCCAGTACTTC
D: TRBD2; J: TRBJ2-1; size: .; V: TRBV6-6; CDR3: CASTPGGSDYNEQFF; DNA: TGTGCCAGCACCCCAGGCGGGAGTGACTACAATGAGCAGTTCTTC
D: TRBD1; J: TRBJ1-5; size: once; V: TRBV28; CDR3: CASRDGTGGIGSNQPQHF; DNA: TGTGCCAGCAGGGACGGGACAGGGGGCATTGGGAGCAATCAGCCCCAGCATTTT
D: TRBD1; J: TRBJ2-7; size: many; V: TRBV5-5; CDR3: CASSFRDSSSYEQYF; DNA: TGTGCCAGCAGCTTCAGGGACAGCAGCTCCTACGAGCAGTACTTC
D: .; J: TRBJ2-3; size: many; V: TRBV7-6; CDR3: CASSLAHSTDTQYF; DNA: TGTGCCAGCAGCTTAGCCCACAGCACAGATACGCAGTATTTT
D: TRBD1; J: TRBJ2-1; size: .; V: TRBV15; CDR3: CATSRPGQGLDEQFF; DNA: TGTGCCACCAGCAGGCCGGGACAGGGTTTGGATGAGCAGTTCTTC
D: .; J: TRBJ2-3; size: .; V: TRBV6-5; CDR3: CASTRGSHTDTQYF; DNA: TGTGCCAGCACCCGCGGCTCCCACACAGATACGCAGTATTTT
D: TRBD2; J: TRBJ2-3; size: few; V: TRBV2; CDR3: CASSVRRGEVDTQYF; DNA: TGTGCCAGCAGTGTTCGGCGGGGGGAGGTGGATACGCAGTATTTT
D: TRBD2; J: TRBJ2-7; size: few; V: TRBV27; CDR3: CASSDSGRGPYEQYF; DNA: TGTGCCAGCAGTGATAGCGGGAGGGGACCCTACGAGCAGTACTTC
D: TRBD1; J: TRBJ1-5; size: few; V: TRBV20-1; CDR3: CSAPPQGAPSNQPQHF; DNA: TGCAGTGCTCCTCCCCAGGGGGCCCCTAGCAATCAGCCCCAGCATTTT
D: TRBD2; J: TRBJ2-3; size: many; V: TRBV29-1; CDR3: CSVESSGGGDTQYF; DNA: TGCAGCGTTGAATCATCCGGGGGGGGAGATACGCAGTATTTT
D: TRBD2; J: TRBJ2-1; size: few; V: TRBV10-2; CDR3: CASTGLAAYNEQFF; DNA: TGCGCCAGCACGGGACTAGCGGCCTACAATGAGCAGTTCTTC
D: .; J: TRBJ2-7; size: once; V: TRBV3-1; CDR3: CASSQGAVSYEQYF; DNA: TGTGCCAGCAGCCAAGGGGCGGTATCCTACGAGCAGTACTTC
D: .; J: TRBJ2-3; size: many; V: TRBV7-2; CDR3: CASSSDNSGPREYF; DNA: TGTGCCAGCAGCTCCGATAATAGCGGTCCTAGAGAGTATTTT
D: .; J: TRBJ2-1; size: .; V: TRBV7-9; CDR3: CASSLALEAGTPYEQFF; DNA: TGTGCCAGCAGCTTAGCATTGGAGGCCGGGACTCCTTATGAGCAGTTCTTC
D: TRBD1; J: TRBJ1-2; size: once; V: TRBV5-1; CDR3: CASSQGGHPSDGYTF; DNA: TGCGCCAGCAGCCAGGGGGGACACCCCTCGGATGGCTACACCTTC
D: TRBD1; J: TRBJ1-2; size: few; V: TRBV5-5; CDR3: CASSSITGTGGYGYTF; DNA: TGTGCCAGCAGCTCCATAACCGGGACAGGGGGCTATGGCTACACCTTC
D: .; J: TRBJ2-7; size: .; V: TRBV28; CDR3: CTSSYGTAGTGSYEQYF; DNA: TGTACCAGCAGCTACGGGACAGCCGGGACTGGTTCCTACGAGCAGTACTTC
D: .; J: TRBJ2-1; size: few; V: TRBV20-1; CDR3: CSADTYGVSGDEQFF; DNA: TGCAGTGCCGACACTTACGGGGTGTCTGGCGATGAGCAGTTCTTC
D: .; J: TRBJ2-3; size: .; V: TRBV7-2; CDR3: CASSLGPWGTDTQYF; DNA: TGTGCCAGCAGCTTAGGGCCATGGGGCACAGATACGCAGTATTTT
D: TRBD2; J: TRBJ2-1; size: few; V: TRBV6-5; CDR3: CASSYLGLAGETLGYNEQFF; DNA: TGTGCCAGCAGTTACTTGGGACTAGCGGGAGAGACCTTGGGGTACAATGAGCAGTTCTTC
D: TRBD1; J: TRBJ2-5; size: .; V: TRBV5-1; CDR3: CASKQGWRETQYF; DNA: TGCGCCAGTAAACAGGGGTGGCGAGAGACCCAGTACTTC
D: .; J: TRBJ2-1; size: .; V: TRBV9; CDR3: CASSANIRRDEQFF; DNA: TGTGCCAGCAGCGCCAACATCCGAAGGGATGAGCAGTTCTTC